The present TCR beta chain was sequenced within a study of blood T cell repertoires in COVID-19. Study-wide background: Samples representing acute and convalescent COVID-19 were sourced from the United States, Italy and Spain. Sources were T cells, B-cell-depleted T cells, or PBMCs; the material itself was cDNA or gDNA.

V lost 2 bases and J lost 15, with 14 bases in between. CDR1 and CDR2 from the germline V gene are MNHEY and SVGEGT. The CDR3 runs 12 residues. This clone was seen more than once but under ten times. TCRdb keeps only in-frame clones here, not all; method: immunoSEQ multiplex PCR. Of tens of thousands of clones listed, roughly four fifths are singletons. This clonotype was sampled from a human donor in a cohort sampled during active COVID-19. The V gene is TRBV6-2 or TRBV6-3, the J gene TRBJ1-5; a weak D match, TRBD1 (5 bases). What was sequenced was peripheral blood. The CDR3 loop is CASSYGPGGPHF. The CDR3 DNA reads TGTGCCAGCAGTTACGGTCCGGGGGGACCGCATTTT.